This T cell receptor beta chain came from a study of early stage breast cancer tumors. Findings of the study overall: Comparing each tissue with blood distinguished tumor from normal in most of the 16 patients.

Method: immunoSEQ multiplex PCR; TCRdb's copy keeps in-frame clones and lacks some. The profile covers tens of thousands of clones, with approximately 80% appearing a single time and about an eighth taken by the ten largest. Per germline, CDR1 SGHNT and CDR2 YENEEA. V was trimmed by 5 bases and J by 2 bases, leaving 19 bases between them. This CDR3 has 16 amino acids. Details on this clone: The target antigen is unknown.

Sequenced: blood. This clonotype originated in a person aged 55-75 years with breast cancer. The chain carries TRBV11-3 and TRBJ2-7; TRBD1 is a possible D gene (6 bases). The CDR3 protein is CASSPGGQKPTYEQYF. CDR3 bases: TGTGCCAGCAGCCCTGGAGGACAGAAACCTACCTACGAGCAGTACTTC.